The 16 T cell receptor beta chains reported below all come from one sample, sequenced in a study of blood T cells in healthy people across ages. With a J-beta primer mix and a sample-barcoded 5' primer, a second PCR ran about 6 to 11 cycles. TCRdb used MiXCR to reprocess the 5' RACE reads, holding one entry per CDR3 protein. The data hold approximately 830,000 distinct CDR3 sequences, with approximately 65% observed a single time. Specimen: blood. The receptors shown here come from a young man in good health.

This chain joins TRBV13 and TRBJ1-1; 9 bases line up with TRBD1. Germline V gene lookup returns CDR1 PRHDT and CDR2 FYEKMQ (reference sequence). The CDR3 loop spans 15 amino acids. The junction had 5 bases not matched to a gene; V was cut back by 5 bases and J by 1 base. CDR3 in amino acids: CASSLNRGQNTEAFF. CDR3 nucleotides: TGTGCCAGCAGCCTCAACAGGGGGCAGAACACTGAAGCTTTCTTT.

On this clonotype itself: Germline is not matched at one junction end, which may reflect a read error. This chain connects TRBV10-2 to TRBJ2-5, with 10 bases aligning to TRBD2. The CDR3 sequence is 15 residues long. Germline CDR1 and CDR2: WSHSY and SAAADI. The DNA of the CDR3 is TGCGCCAGTAGTGCAAGCGGGGGGGCAGTTGCGACCCAGTACTTC. Its protein is CASSASGGAVATQYF.

The chain joins TRBV3-1 to TRBJ1-6; D is possibly TRBD1 (5 bases). The length of the CDR3 is 14 residues. Germline V lookup: CDR1 LGHDT, CDR2 YNNKEL (reference sequence). V was pared by 1 base and J by 10 bases, with 11 bases between. CDR3 sequence (DNA): TGTGCCAGCAGCCAAGGCAGGGAGGTGTCACCCCTCCACTTT. This sequence encodes CASSQGREVSPLHF.

The chain joins TRBV4-2 to TRBJ2-1; 7 positions match TRBD2. This CDR3 is 16 amino acids long. V gave up 0 bases and J gave up 5 bases; unmatched junction bases: 7. CDR1 is LGHNA, CDR2 YNFKEQ, per germline. The CDR3 region is CASSQEASGVNNEQFF. In DNA form, the CDR3 reads TGTGCCAGCAGCCAAGAGGCGAGCGGGGTAAACAATGAGCAGTTCTTC.

J is TRBJ1-6 and V is TRBV20-1; D gene uncertain. The CDR3 consists of 17 residues. V was clipped by 5 bases and J by 0 bases, with 17 bases between them. CDR1 and CDR2 from the germline V gene are DFQATT and SNEGSKA (reference sequence). The CDR3 region is CSAEALGRSSYNSPLHF. The CDR3 coding sequence is TGCAGTGCTGAGGCCCTGGGCCGAAGCTCCTATAATTCACCCCTCCACTTT.

As concerns this clonotype: One end of the junction does not line up with germline, which may come from a read error. The rearrangement joins TRBV6-5 to TRBJ1-4; D is undetermined. The CDR3 spans 16 residues. The V gene's germline CDR1 is MNHEY and CDR2 SVGAGI. The CDR3 sequence: CASSHSAAGDNEKLFF. The CDR3 DNA reads TGTGCCAGCAGTCACTCCGCGGCAGGCGATAATGAAAAACTGTTTTTT.

This clonotype was observed a handful of times. The V call is TRBV3-1, the J call TRBJ2-1; D ambiguous. CDR3 size: 15 residues. V was trimmed by 0 bases and J by 5 bases, leaving 11 bases between them. Germline CDR1 LGHDT, CDR2 YNNKEL (reference sequence). This chain's CDR3 is CASSQDLGGHNEQFF. CDR3 nucleotides: TGTGCCAGCAGCCAAGATCTCGGCGGACACAATGAGCAGTTCTTC.

In regard to this clonotype: Its ends do not fully match the called genes, so a read error is possible. The chain couples TRBV7-2 to TRBJ2-1; no firm D call. The CDR3 contains 16 residues. Looked up from germline, CDR1 is SGHTA and CDR2 is FQGNSA. Here the CDR3 DNA reads TGTGCCAGCAGCTTAGCCCGGAGTAGCTCCTACAATGAGCGGTTCTTC. Translation gives CASSLARSSSYNERFF.

The rearrangement joins TRBV5-1 to TRBJ2-3, with D unclear. Per germline, CDR1 SGHRS and CDR2 YFSETQ. This CDR3 has 15 amino acids. Trimming left V 0 bases short and J 3 bases short, with 11 bases between. DNA of the CDR3: TGCGCCAGCAGCTTGGTCAGCATCTCGACAGATACGCAGTATTTT. Translation: CASSLVSISTDTQYF.

This clonotype was seen only a few times. The chain links TRBV7-9 to TRBJ2-1; weak D call: TRBD1 (6 bases). This CDR3 is built from 12 residues. Trimming stripped 4 bases from V and 9 bases from J, with 10 bases between. Per germline, CDR1 SEHNR and CDR2 FQNEAQ (reference sequence). CDR3 nucleotide sequence: TGTGCCAGCAGCTCTGGGGGCATTGAGCAGTTCTTC. Protein: CASSSGGIEQFF.

This clonotype was picked up a small number of times. This rearrangement joins TRBV5-6 to TRBJ1-6; no clear D. V was pared by 0 bases and J by 6 bases, with 13 bases between. Germline assignment: CDR1 SGHDT and CDR2 YYEEEE. CDR3 length equals 16 residues. CDR3 nucleotides: TGTGCCAGCAGCTTGGGACCCTCACCGGCTAATTCACCCCTCCACTTT. It encodes CASSLGPSPANSPLHF.

The chain couples TRBV3-1 to TRBJ2-3; D remains ambiguous. CDR3 length equals 13 residues. CDR1 LGHDT and CDR2 YNNKEL come from the germline V gene (reference sequence). V lost 6 bases, J lost 5 bases, and 12 bases lay in between. Written as DNA, the CDR3 is TGTGCCAGCAGGGACCTATGGGAAGATACGCAGTATTTT. This translates into CASRDLWEDTQYF.

The rearrangement links TRBV12-3 or TRBV12-4 to TRBJ2-7; D unclear. The V gene lost 1 base and the J gene lost 3 bases, with 16 bases spanning the gap. CDR3 size: 16 residues. The CDR3 bases are TGTGCCAGCAGTTTAGGGTTGGGGATCTTATACTACGAGCAGTACTTC. The encoded protein is CASSLGLGILYYEQYF.

This chain connects TRBV5-1 to TRBJ2-7, with D tentatively TRBD2 (5 bases). The DNA end is more similar to TRBJ2-5, so the J call may be wrong. Per germline, CDR1 SGHRS and CDR2 YFSETQ. The CDR3 has 15 amino acids. The CDR3 here is CASSDPPLEKETQYF. CDR3 nucleotide sequence: TGCGCCAGCAGCGATCCACCACTAGAGAAAGAGACCCAGTACTTC.

The chain joins TRBV2 to TRBJ2-3, with TRBD2 identical over 7 bases. Germline CDR1 is SNHLY and CDR2 is FYNNEI. Trimming cost V 2 bases and J 4 bases; bases outside gene matches: 9. The CDR3 is made up of 16 amino acids. As DNA, the CDR3 is TGTGCCAGCAGTGAATCCCGACTAGCCAGCGCAGATACGCAGTATTTT. Residues: CASSESRLASADTQYF. Combining the CDR3 with reference TRBV2 and TRBJ2-3 gives the whole variable domain EPEVTQTPSHQVTQMGQEVILRCVPISNHLYFYWYRQILGQKVEFLVSFYNNEISEKSEIFDDQFSVERPDGSNFTLKIRSTKLEDSAMYFCASSESRLASADTQYFGPGTRLTVL.

This clonotype was detected a few times. This chain links TRBV5-5 with TRBJ1-4; D is unresolved. Trimming pared 2 bases from V and 3 bases from J, leaving 5 bases between. Germline CDR1 and CDR2: SGHKS and YYEKEE (reference sequence). CDR3 size: 13 residues. The CDR3 region has the DNA TGTGCCAGCAGCTTCCTAGCTAATGAAAAACTGTTTTTT. As protein: CASSFLANEKLFF.